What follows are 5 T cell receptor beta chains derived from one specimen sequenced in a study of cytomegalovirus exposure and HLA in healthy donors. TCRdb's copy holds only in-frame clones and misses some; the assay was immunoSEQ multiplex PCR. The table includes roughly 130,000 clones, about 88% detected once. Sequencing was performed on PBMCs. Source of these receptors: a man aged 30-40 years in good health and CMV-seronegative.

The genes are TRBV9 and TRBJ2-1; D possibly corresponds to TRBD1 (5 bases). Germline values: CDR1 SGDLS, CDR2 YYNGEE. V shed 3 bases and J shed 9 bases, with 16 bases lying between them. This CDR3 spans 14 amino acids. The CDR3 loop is CASSAGQRAAEQFF. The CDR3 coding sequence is TGTGCCAGCAGCGCCGGACAACGGGCGGCTGAGCAGTTCTTC. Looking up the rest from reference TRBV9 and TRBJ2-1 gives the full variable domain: DSGVTQTPKHLITATGQRVTLRCSPRSGDLSVYWYQQSLDQGLQFLIQYYNGEERAKGNILERFSAQQFPDLHSELNLSSLELGDSALYFCASSAGQRAAEQFFGPGTRLTVL.

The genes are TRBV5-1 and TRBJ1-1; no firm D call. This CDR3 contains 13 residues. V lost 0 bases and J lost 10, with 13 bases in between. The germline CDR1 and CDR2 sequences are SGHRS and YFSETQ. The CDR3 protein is CASSLAVGVGAFF. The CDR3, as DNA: TGCGCCAGCAGCTTGGCAGTCGGAGTAGGAGCTTTCTTT.

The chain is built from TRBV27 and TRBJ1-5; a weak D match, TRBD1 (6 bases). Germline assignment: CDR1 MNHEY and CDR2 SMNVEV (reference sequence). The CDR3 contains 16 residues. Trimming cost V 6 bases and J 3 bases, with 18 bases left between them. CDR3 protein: CASSTQGRGLNQPQHF. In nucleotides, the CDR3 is TGTGCCAGCAGCACACAGGGTCGGGGCCTCAATCAGCCCCAGCATTTT.

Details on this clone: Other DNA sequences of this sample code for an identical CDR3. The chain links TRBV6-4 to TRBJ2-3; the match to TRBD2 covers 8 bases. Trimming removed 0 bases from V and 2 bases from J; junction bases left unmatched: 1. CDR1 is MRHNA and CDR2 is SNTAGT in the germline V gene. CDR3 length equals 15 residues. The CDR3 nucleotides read TGTGCCAGCAGTGACTCCGGGAGGGCCACAGATACGCAGTATTTT. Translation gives CASSDSGRATDTQYF.

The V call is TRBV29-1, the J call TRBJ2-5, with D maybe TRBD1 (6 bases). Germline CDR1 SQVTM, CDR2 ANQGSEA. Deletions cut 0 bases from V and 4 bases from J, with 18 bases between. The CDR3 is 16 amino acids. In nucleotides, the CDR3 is TGCAGCGTTGAAGACGACTCAGACAGGATCGGAGAGACCCAGTACTTC. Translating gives CSVEDDSDRIGETQYF.